These 20 T cell receptor beta chains were sequenced from one sample in a study of blood T cell repertoires in COVID-19. TCRdb keeps only in-frame clones here, not all; method: immunoSEQ multiplex PCR. The sample carries about 120,000 clones, around 85% recorded once. Sequenced input: peripheral blood. These receptor sequences come from a human donor in a cohort sampled during active COVID-19.

This chain connects TRBV19 to TRBJ2-4; possible D gene TRBD2, 5 bases. The CDR3 is 15 residues long. Trimming removed 6 bases from V and 0 bases from J, with 12 bases in between. Germline V lookup: CDR1 LNHDA, CDR2 SQIVND (reference sequence). CDR3 DNA sequence: TGTGCCAGTAGCGAGGGAACAGTAGCCAAAAACATTCAGTACTTC. This encodes CASSEGTVAKNIQYF.

The chain has TRBV14 and TRBJ2-3; 8 positions match TRBD2. CDR3 length equals 15 residues. V shed 4 bases, J shed 4 bases, and the junction held 7 bases outside the gene matches. The germline V gene has CDR1 SGHDN and CDR2 FVKESK. CDR3 nucleotide sequence: TGTGCCAGCAGCCCCCAACTCGGGGGGGCAGATACGCAGTATTTT. It encodes CASSPQLGGADTQYF.

The rearrangement links TRBV7-2 to TRBJ2-1; 10 nucleotides line up with TRBD2. Trimming cost V 3 bases and J 9 bases; bases outside gene matches: 5. This CDR3 is built from 14 residues. The germline V gene encodes CDR1 SGHTA and CDR2 FQGNSA. The CDR3: CASSFGTSAGEQFF. CDR3 coding DNA: TGTGCCAGCAGCTTTGGGACTAGCGCAGGTGAGCAGTTCTTC.

The chain links TRBV12-3 or TRBV12-4 to TRBJ2-3, with a weak D call TRBD2 (6 bases). CDR3 size: 13 residues. Trimming removed 9 bases at V and 4 bases at J, with 14 bases between. For the CDR3, the DNA is TGTGCCAGTGGGGGGTTAGCTGCAGATACGCAGTATTTT. Amino acids: CASGGLAADTQYF.

This sequence joins TRBV29-1 and TRBJ2-7; 10 bases agree with TRBD1. The CDR3 loop spans 15 amino acids. Germline V gene lookup returns CDR1 SQVTM and CDR2 ANQGSEA. V shed 0 bases, J shed 3 bases, and the junction held 5 bases outside the gene matches. CDR3 bases: TGCAGCGTTGAAGACTGGGGGACAGGGGTCTACGAGCAGTACTTC. It specifies CSVEDWGTGVYEQYF.

The rearrangement links TRBV5-4 to TRBJ1-1; 7 nucleotides agree with TRBD1. CDR3 length: 14 residues. In germline, CDR1 is SGHNT, CDR2 YYREEE (reference sequence). V was clipped by 6 bases and J by 3 bases; unmatched bases: 8. Here the CDR3 DNA reads TGTGCCAGCAACCAAGACAGGGCAGACACTGAAGCTTTCTTT. It codes for CASNQDRADTEAFF.

The chain combines TRBV2 with TRBJ1-2; 12 nucleotides align to TRBD1. With V trimmed by 2 bases and J by 7 bases, 2 bases remained unmatched. The germline CDR1 and CDR2 sequences are SNHLY and FYNNEI. CDR3 size: 14 residues. In DNA form, the CDR3 reads TGTGCCAGCAGTGAACAGGGACAGGGGGCTGGCTACACCTTC. Protein: CASSEQGQGAGYTF.

The V call is TRBV11-3, the J call TRBJ2-2, with D uncertain. The germline V gene encodes CDR1 SGHNT and CDR2 YENEEA. The germline V and J ends were trimmed by 0 bases and 5 bases, with 4 bases remaining between them. The CDR3 runs to 13 residues. The CDR3 coding sequence is TGTGCCAGCAGCTTAGACCCAACCGGGGAGCTGTTTTTT. Translation gives CASSLDPTGELFF. The full variable domain, in which reference TRBV11-3 and TRBJ2-2 provide the parts outside the CDR3, is EAGVVQSPRYKIIEKKQPVAFWCNPISGHNTLYWYLQNLGQGPELLIRYENEEAVDDSQLPKDRFSAERLKGVDSTLKIQPAELGDSAVYLCASSLDPTGELFFGEGSRLTVL.

This rearrangement joins TRBV2 to TRBJ1-1; 11 bases are shared with TRBD1. The germline V gene has CDR1 SNHLY and CDR2 FYNNEI. The CDR3 is 15 amino acids. V trimming: 4 bases; J trimming: 3 bases; junction bases outside the gene matches: 4. The DNA of the CDR3 is TGTGCCAGCAGTGGGACAGGGGGCACTGACACTGAAGCTTTCTTT. Its translation is CASSGTGGTDTEAFF. The variable domain in full, with the rest retrieved from reference TRBV2 and TRBJ1-1, is EPEVTQTPSHQVTQMGQEVILRCVPISNHLYFYWYRQILGQKVEFLVSFYNNEISEKSEIFDDQFSVERPDGSNFTLKIRSTKLEDSAMYFCASSGTGGTDTEAFFGQGTRLTVV.

DNA for the CDR3: TGTGCCAGTAGCCTAGGCCTAACCGATGAAAAACTGTTTTTT. It codes for CASSLGLTDEKLFF. The rearrangement links TRBV19 to TRBJ1-4; D not resolved. The CDR3 sequence is 14 residues long. Germline V lookup: CDR1 LNHDA, CDR2 SQIVND (reference sequence). The germline V and J ends were trimmed by 6 bases and 6 bases, with 14 bases remaining between them.

This clone showed up just once. The chain carries TRBV29-1 and TRBJ2-7; 9 bases are a match to TRBD1. From germline, CDR1 is SQVTM and CDR2 ANQGSEA. This CDR3 region has 12 residues. After removal of 4 bases from V and 3 bases from J, the junction contained 1 base not matched to a gene. DNA of the CDR3: TGCAGCGTTGGGGACAGGGTCTACGAGCAGTACTTC. This codes for CSVGDRVYEQYF.

The gene calls are TRBV2 and TRBJ2-5, with 10 positions matching TRBD1. The germline V gene encodes CDR1 SNHLY and CDR2 FYNNEI. V lost 5 bases to trimming and J lost 5 bases; unmatched junction nucleotides: 5. This CDR3 has 14 amino acids. The CDR3 here is CASSRDRGGETQYF. CDR3 bases: TGTGCCAGCAGTCGGGACAGGGGAGGGGAGACCCAGTACTTC.

V usage is TRBV15 and J usage is TRBJ2-1; TRBD2 matches at 9 bases. V lost 6 bases, J lost 3 bases, and 12 bases stayed unmatched. Germline values: CDR1 LNHNV, CDR2 YYDKDF (reference sequence). The CDR3 contains 17 residues. Here the CDR3 DNA reads TGTGCCACCAGTCCAGGCGGGCTAGCGGGAATCTACAATGAGCAGTTCTTC. Translation: CATSPGGLAGIYNEQFF.

The count of this clone is one. This chain links TRBV6-4 with TRBJ2-2; TRBD1 might be the D (5 bases). This CDR3 is 15 amino acids long. V was clipped by 8 bases and J by 1 base, with 14 bases between them. Germline V gene lookup returns CDR1 MRHNA and CDR2 SNTAGT. The CDR3 is CASRVGTGNTGELFF. The CDR3 DNA follows: TGTGCCAGCCGGGTAGGAACAGGGAACACCGGGGAGCTGTTTTTT.

V usage is TRBV29-1 and J usage is TRBJ1-4; no clear D gene. V was cut by 7 bases and J by 6 bases, with 9 bases left in between. The germline V gene has CDR1 SQVTM and CDR2 ANQGSEA. The CDR3 is 11 residues long. The DNA of the CDR3 is TGCAGCGCGGTAAATCATGAAAAACTGTTTTTT. Translating gives CSAVNHEKLFF.

CDR3 in DNA: TGTGCCAGCAGCTTAAGTGCGGGGGGGCACGATGAGCAGTTCTTC. Protein: CASSLSAGGHDEQFF. The rearrangement joins TRBV7-3 to TRBJ2-1; 9 bases fit TRBD2. The CDR3 sequence is 15 residues long. Germline V gives CDR1 SGHTA, CDR2 FQGTGA. After removal of 1 base from V and 8 bases from J, the junction contained 6 bases not matched to a gene.

The chain recombines TRBV30 with TRBJ2-1, with D perhaps TRBD1 (6 bases). Deletions cut 8 bases from V and 0 bases from J, with 20 bases between. CDR3 length: 16 residues. CDR1 and CDR2 (germline): GTSNPN, SVGIG (reference sequence). The DNA for the CDR3 is TGTGCCCTGGAATCAGAGGAGACAGGCTCCTACAATGAGCAGTTCTTC. It yields the protein CALESEETGSYNEQFF.

The CDR3 DNA is TGTGCCAGCACGAGCAGACTTGAAGCTTTCTTT. Residues: CASTSRLEAFF. The J gene is TRBJ1-1, the V gene TRBV2, with D unresolved. This CDR3 spans 11 amino acids. Germline CDR1 SNHLY, CDR2 FYNNEI. V was trimmed by 7 bases and J by 7 bases, leaving 10 bases between them.

This clone came up a few times. The genes are TRBV27 and TRBJ1-6, with TRBD1 as a possible D gene (6 bases). With 0 bases removed from V and 7 bases from J, the gap between germline ends came to 13 bases. CDR3 length equals 16 residues. The germline CDR1 and CDR2 sequences are MNHEY and SMNVEV (reference sequence). The CDR3 region has the DNA TGTGCCAGCAGTTTATCAACAGGGTCCGCCAATTCACCCCTCCACTTT. This translates into CASSLSTGSANSPLHF.

The chain combines TRBV7-9 with TRBJ1-2, with 7 nucleotides matching TRBD1. V trimming: 1 base; J trimming: 8 bases; junction bases outside the gene matches: 4. The CDR3 consists of 13 residues. CDR1 SEHNR and CDR2 FQNEAQ come from the germline V gene (reference sequence). This CDR3 is CASSLGQGEGYTF. The DNA of the CDR3 is TGTGCCAGCAGCTTAGGACAGGGTGAGGGCTACACCTTC.